The 24 T cell receptor beta chains in this list originate from one sample, sequenced in a study of regulatory T cells in long-lasting Graves disease. Sample time point: newly diagnosed GD, antithyroid drugs for less than 3 months. Following extraction of RNA from PBMCs, that RNA was used to make the TCR library. TCR beta libraries were built with iRepertoire HTBI primers and Arm-PCR of CDR3 regions. A single record per CDR3 protein comes from TCRdb applying MiXCR to the multiplex PCR reads. Among over 350,000 distinct CDR3 sequences listed, approximately 16% were seen once. These data were also reused for a study on T cells in Graves' hyperthyroidism and ophthalmopathy.

Sequencing was performed on peripheral blood mononuclear cells (PBMCs), taken at new diagnosis, from a patient treated with antithyroid drugs. The receptors here all came from a woman aged 40 to 50 with Graves disease.

This clonotype was counted ten times or more. The CDR3 is CASRPTGKGSYNEQFF. The CDR3 nucleotides are TGTGCCAGCAGGCCTACAGGGAAGGGGTCCTACAATGAGCAGTTCTTC. The rearrangement uses TRBV12-3 or TRBV12-4 and TRBJ2-1, with D possibly TRBD1 on 6 matching bases. V dropped 6 bases and J dropped 1 base, with 16 bases sitting between them. This CDR3 spans 16 amino acids.

The chain joins TRBV12-3 or TRBV12-4 to TRBJ1-2; 8 nucleotides line up with TRBD1. The trim removed 5 bases at V and 5 bases at J, leaving 16 bases unmatched. The CDR3 runs 17 residues. CDR3 coding DNA: TGTGCCAGCAGTCGCAACCCACTCGACAGGGGATCGTATGGCTACACCTTC. It codes for CASSRNPLDRGSYGYTF.

In this sample, this clonotype turned up many times. This chain uses TRBV12-3 or TRBV12-4 with TRBJ2-1; D is perhaps TRBD1 (5 bases). This CDR3 is 12 amino acids long. Between the trimmed V and J ends, which lost 0 bases and 10 bases, there was a span of 7 bases. CDR3 region: CASSLAQEEQFF. CDR3 in DNA: TGTGCCAGCAGTTTAGCACAGGAGGAGCAGTTCTTC.

This clonotype was picked up a small number of times. This chain links TRBV28 with TRBJ2-7; TRBD1 is a possible D gene (5 bases). This CDR3 region has 15 residues. Germline V CDR1 and CDR2: MDHEN, SYDVKM. Trimming stripped 3 bases from V and 0 bases from J, with 12 bases between. The CDR3 here is CASSFKGSTSYEQYF. In DNA, the CDR3 is TGTGCCAGCAGTTTTAAGGGGTCGACCTCCTACGAGCAGTACTTC. Combining the CDR3 with reference TRBV28 and TRBJ2-7 gives the whole variable domain DVKVTQSSRYLVKRTGEKVFLECVQDMDHENMFWYRQDPGLGLRLIYFSYDVKMKEKGDIPEGYSVSREKKERFSLILESASTNQTSMYLCASSFKGSTSYEQYFGPGTRLTVT.

Concerning this clonotype itself: A far more abundant clone sits one base away, making this likely a read error. The chain uses TRBV27 and TRBJ1-1; no reliable D call. The germline V gene has CDR1 MNHEY and CDR2 SMNVEV (reference sequence). This CDR3 is 12 amino acids long. V gave up 5 bases and J gave up 10 bases, with 14 bases separating them. CDR3 region: CASSTHGVLAFF. The DNA for the CDR3 is TGTGCCAGCAGTACCCACGGGGTGCTAGCTTTCTTT.

Concerning this clonotype: A much larger clone lies a single base off, so this may be a read error. The chain uses TRBV12-3 or TRBV12-4 and TRBJ2-2, with D possibly TRBD1 on 6 matching bases. There are 15 residues in the CDR3. Deletions cut 4 bases from V and 3 bases from J, with 12 bases between. The CDR3 here is CASSSGTPYTGELFF. CDR3 coding DNA: TGTGCCAGCAGTTCAGGGACACCCTACACCGGGGAGCTGTTTTTT.

V and J are TRBV3-1 and TRBJ1-2; 7 positions match TRBD1. Germline lookup yields CDR1 LGHDT and CDR2 YNNKEL (reference sequence). After removal of 4 bases from V and 4 bases from J, the junction contained 15 bases not matched to a gene. This CDR3 comprises 17 residues. CDR3 nucleotide sequence: TGTGCCAGCAGCCTAAACAGGGGCCTGGGCATAGGCTATGGCTACACCTTC. Residues: CASSLNRGLGIGYGYTF.

The sample holds many counts of this clonotype. The rearrangement joins TRBV11-3 to TRBJ2-1; TRBD2 agrees at 10 bases. The germline gives CDR1 SGHNT, CDR2 YENEEA. J lost 5 bases, V lost 5 bases, and 9 bases had no gene match. The CDR3 has 16 residues. The CDR3 sequence is CASSPEALAGDNEQFF. The CDR3 nucleotides read TGTGCCAGCAGCCCGGAAGCGCTAGCGGGAGACAATGAGCAGTTCTTC.

This clonotype was recorded at least ten times. The chain links TRBV20-1 to TRBJ2-1; 7 bases agree with TRBD2. Germline V CDR1 and CDR2: DFQATT, SNEGSKA (reference sequence). This CDR3 is 16 amino acids long. With 2 bases clipped from V and 3 bases from J, the junction kept 10 bases outside the gene matches. The CDR3 coding sequence is TGCAGTGCTAGATACCAGGGTGGGACTAACTACAATGAGCAGTTCTTC. Amino acid sequence: CSARYQGGTNYNEQFF.

This clonotype was counted at least ten times. The chain is built from TRBV27 and TRBJ2-5, with 10 bases matching TRBD1. Germline loops: CDR1 MNHEY, CDR2 SMNVEV (reference sequence). This CDR3 spans 15 amino acids. Trimming took 2 bases from V and 5 from J; bases not matched to a gene: 5. CDR3 in DNA: TGTGCCAGCAGTTTAACGGGACAGGGGAGGGAGACCCAGTACTTC. It is translated as CASSLTGQGRETQYF.

This clonotype was found many times. The V gene is TRBV7-9, the J gene TRBJ2-7, with unresolved D. CDR1 and CDR2 (germline): SEHNR, FQNEAQ (reference sequence). The length of the CDR3 is 13 residues. Trimming pared 4 bases from V and 5 bases from J, leaving 12 bases between. In DNA, the CDR3 is TGTGCCAGCAGCTACTCTGACCAGGACGAGCAGTACTTC. Its protein product is CASSYSDQDEQYF. Variable domain in full (rest from reference TRBV7-9 and TRBJ2-7): DTGVSQNPRHKITKRGQNVTFRCDPISEHNRLYWYRQTLGQGPEFLTYFQNEAQLEKSRLLSDRFSAERPKGSFSTLEIQRTEQGDSAMYLCASSYSDQDEQYFGPGTRLTVT.

This clonotype has only a few counts. The chain couples TRBV6-2 or TRBV6-3 to TRBJ2-1; D uncertain. CDR1 MNHEY and CDR2 SVGEGT come from the germline V gene. This CDR3 is 13 amino acids long. Trimming stripped 6 bases from V and 0 bases from J, with 6 bases between. In nucleotides, the CDR3 is TGTGCCAGCAGCGAAAGCTCCTACAATGAGCAGTTCTTC. This encodes CASSESSYNEQFF.

This clonotype appeared a few times. The CDR3 reads CSARPRGHLQETQYF. In DNA form, the CDR3 reads TGCAGTGCTAGACCAAGGGGACACCTCCAAGAGACCCAGTACTTC. This rearrangement joins TRBV20-1 to TRBJ2-5, with D perhaps matching TRBD1 (6 bases). In germline, CDR1 is DFQATT, CDR2 SNEGSKA (reference sequence). The CDR3 runs to 15 residues. The V and J ends lost 2 bases and 1 base respectively, with 14 bases between them.

This clonotype was seen many times. This chain joins TRBV19 and TRBJ1-1, with D possibly matching TRBD1 (5 bases). Trimming cost V 3 bases and J 0 bases, with 11 bases left between them. This CDR3 is 15 amino acids long. Germline CDR1 reads LNHDA; CDR2 reads SQIVND (reference sequence). The CDR3 sequence: CASSMGGWLNTEAFF. CDR3 DNA: TGTGCCAGTAGTATGGGGGGGTGGCTGAACACTGAAGCTTTCTTT.

This clonotype was observed at least ten times. The chain joins TRBV7-2 to TRBJ2-7; TRBD1 is a possible D gene (6 bases). Trimming took off 3 bases at V and 4 bases at J, with 13 bases between the two ends. The CDR3 consists of 14 residues. Germline CDR1 is SGHTA and CDR2 is FQGNSA. The CDR3 is CASSFAQQGYEQYF. The CDR3 bases are TGTGCCAGCAGCTTTGCCCAGCAGGGGTACGAGCAGTACTTC.

This clonotype was detected many times. The chain joins TRBV7-9 to TRBJ2-1, with TRBD1 as a possible D gene (9 bases). The V and J ends lost 5 bases and 2 bases respectively, with 31 bases between them. Germline assignment: CDR1 SEHNR and CDR2 FQNEAQ (reference sequence). The CDR3 is made up of 21 amino acids. DNA for the CDR3: TGTGCCAGCAGCACACCGGAGGGGGACAGGGCCCGGGAGGGCCCCTACAATGAGCAGTTCTTC. Translation gives CASSTPEGDRAREGPYNEQFF.

This chain links TRBV7-9 with TRBJ1-2, with a weak D call TRBD1 (6 bases). Germline CDR1 reads SEHNR; CDR2 reads FQNEAQ (reference sequence). V was shortened by 1 base and J by 3 bases, with 15 bases between the two germline ends. The CDR3 runs to 16 residues. CDR3 sequence reads: CASSLETGILDYGYTF. The CDR3 coding sequence is TGTGCCAGCAGCTTAGAGACAGGAATTTTGGACTATGGCTACACCTTC. The whole variable domain, remainder taken from reference TRBV7-9 and TRBJ1-2, is DTGVSQNPRHKITKRGQNVTFRCDPISEHNRLYWYRQTLGQGPEFLTYFQNEAQLEKSRLLSDRFSAERPKGSFSTLEIQRTEQGDSAMYLCASSLETGILDYGYTFGSGTRLTVV.

The rearrangement uses TRBV6-1 and TRBJ1-5, with a possible D match to TRBD1 (6 bases). The CDR3 consists of 15 residues. The V end lost 10 bases, the J end lost 3 bases, and 19 bases lay between the germline ends. Per the germline V gene, CDR1 is MNHNS and CDR2 is SASEGT. The DNA for the CDR3 is TGTGCCAACAAACCCGCAGGGGCCTACAATCAGCCCCAGCATTTT. Translated, it gives CANKPAGAYNQPQHF.

The chain uses TRBV20-1 and TRBJ1-4; D may be TRBD1 (5 bases). Trimming pared 3 bases from V and 2 bases from J, leaving 19 bases between. The CDR3 loop spans 17 amino acids. The germline gives CDR1 DFQATT, CDR2 SNEGSKA (reference sequence). This CDR3 reads CSARVLSHRDTNEKLFF. CDR3 DNA sequence: TGCAGTGCTAGGGTCCTCTCCCACCGGGACACTAATGAAAAACTGTTTTTT.

This clonotype was found many times. The genes are TRBV10-2 and TRBJ2-1; 8 nucleotides align to TRBD2. CDR1 and CDR2 from the germline V gene are WSHSY and SAAADI. J lost 0 bases, V lost 2 bases, and 12 bases had no gene match. The CDR3 consists of 19 residues. CDR3 loop: CASSEGASGSQSSYNEQFF. CDR3 bases: TGCGCCAGCAGTGAGGGTGCTAGCGGGTCCCAGAGCTCCTACAATGAGCAGTTCTTC.

This clonotype was counted at least ten times. The chain is built from TRBV3-1 and TRBJ2-3; D unclear. The germline V and J ends were trimmed by 6 bases and 4 bases, with 11 bases remaining between them. The germline CDR1 and CDR2 sequences are LGHDT and YNNKEL (reference sequence). This CDR3 contains 13 residues. CDR3 coding DNA: TGTGCCAGCAGTTCTGGATACGCAGATACGCAGTATTTT. Translated, it gives CASSSGYADTQYF.

This clonotype was detected a few times. The J gene is TRBJ1-1, the V gene TRBV15; no reliable D call. In germline, CDR1 is LNHNV, CDR2 YYDKDF (reference sequence). Trimming removed 5 bases at V and 1 base at J, with 8 bases between. CDR3 length: 13 residues. This chain's CDR3 is CATSGRPNTEAFF. CDR3 DNA: TGTGCCACCAGCGGCAGGCCGAACACTGAAGCTTTCTTT.

This clonotype was counted many times. V gene TRBV7-8 combines with J gene TRBJ1-6; D unclear. Trimming took 1 base from V and 7 from J, leaving 11 bases between them. The V gene's germline CDR1 is SGHVS and CDR2 FQNEAQ. This CDR3 spans 15 amino acids. The DNA for the CDR3 is TGTGCCAGCAGCTTAGATGCAGGTTGGAATTCACCCCTCCACTTT. It codes for CASSLDAGWNSPLHF.

This clonotype was seen more than once but under ten times. This chain joins TRBV7-6 and TRBJ2-1; TRBD2 matches at 7 bases. Trimming cost V 1 base and J 8 bases; bases outside gene matches: 11. CDR1 is SGHVS and CDR2 is FNYEAQ in the germline V gene. The CDR3 length is 16 residues. CDR3 coding DNA: TGTGCCAGCAGCTTAGAAACAGCGGGACCCAATCATGAGCAGTTCTTC. Its protein is CASSLETAGPNHEQFF. Full variable domain (rest looked up from reference TRBV7-6 and TRBJ2-1): GAGVSQSPRYKVTKRGQDVALRCDPISGHVSLYWYRQALGQGPEFLTYFNYEAQQDKSGLPNDRFSAERPEGSISTLTIQRTEQRDSAMYRCASSLETAGPNHEQFFGPGTRLTVL.